Listed below are T cell receptor beta chains from one sample, sequenced in a study of control samples from healthy donors and cancer patients. This table comes from immunoSEQ multiplex PCR, and its TCRdb copy is limited to in-frame clones, with some not included. The table includes roughly 51,000 clones, about nine tenths detected once. The specimen was PBMCs. The source of these receptors is a man aged 35 to 55 with colorectal cancer. Each CDR3 is given with its conserved first and last residue. The D gene is left open where the match is weak. Not every row has a clone size; where given, it reads once, few, many or a size class.

V	D	J	size	DNA	CDR3
TRBV29-1	-	TRBJ2-7	-	TGCAGCGTCAAGACAGGAACCTACGAGCAGTACTTC	CSVKTGTYEQYF
TRBV7-8	TRBD1	TRBJ2-5	-	TGTGCCAGCAGCTTAAGGACAGGGGCTGAGACCCAGTACTTC	CASSLRTGAETQYF
TRBV25-1	-	TRBJ2-1	-	TGTGCCAGCAGTCCACCCGGGACACGCATAGCCGAGCAGTTCTTC	CASSPPGTRIAEQFF
TRBV4-2	-	TRBJ2-2	-	TGTGCCAGCAGCCAAATATTCGGCGGGGAGCTGTTTTTT	CASSQIFGGELFF
TRBV11-3	-	TRBJ2-1	once	TGTGCCAGCAGAAGGAGCCTATACAATGAGCAGTTCTTC	CASRRSLYNEQFF
TRBV19	-	TRBJ2-3	-	TGTGCCAGTAGTATATACCAGGGGACAGATACGCAGTATTTT	CASSIYQGTDTQYF
TRBV7-9	-	TRBJ1-1	-	TGTGCCAGCAGCTTCTCGCCCCGAGAAGCTGAAGCTTTCTTT	CASSFSPREAEAFF
TRBV4-1	-	TRBJ1-5	-	TGCGCCAGCAGCCAATCCCGGACTCTCAATCAGCCCCAGCATTTT	CASSQSRTLNQPQHF
TRBV18	-	TRBJ2-3	-	TGTGCCAGCTCACGACTAGACGGGGCCCCGAATACGCAGTATTTT	CASSRLDGAPNTQYF
TRBV4-1	-	TRBJ1-1	-	TGCGCCAGCAGCCGAGGACCGGGTTCTATGAACACTGAAGCTTTCTTT	CASSRGPGSMNTEAFF
TRBV7-9	-	TRBJ1-6	-	TGTGCCACCGGGCCTCAGGCCCGTTCACCCCTCCACTTT	CATGPQARSPLHF
TRBV7-9	TRBD2	TRBJ2-5	-	TGTGCCAGCAGGCTAGCGGGAGGAGAGACCCAGTACTTC	CASRLAGGETQYF
TRBV2	TRBD1	TRBJ2-5	-	TGTGCCAGCAGTGAAAGCATAGGGGGACAGGGTGCAGAGACCCAGTACTTC	CASSESIGGQGAETQYF
TRBV9	-	TRBJ1-2	-	TGTGCCAGCAGCTTGGGACGGCCAAACTATGGCTACACCTTC	CASSLGRPNYGYTF
TRBV15	-	TRBJ2-3	-	TGTGCCACCAGCCCGGCTAGCACCATGCAAGATACGCAGTATTTT	CATSPASTMQDTQYF
TRBV9	TRBD2	TRBJ2-2	-	TGTGCCAGCAGCGCCGACCCGGGGGGGAACACCGGGGAGCTGTTTTTT	CASSADPGGNTGELFF
TRBV28	-	TRBJ2-5	-	TGTGCCAGCAGTTTCCGGGGGGCAGGTGAAGAGACCCAGTACTTC	CASSFRGAGEETQYF
TRBV5-1	-	TRBJ2-2	-	TGCGCCAGCAGCGCCTTAGAGGCTGGCACCGGGGAGCTGTTTTTT	CASSALEAGTGELFF
TRBV30	-	TRBJ1-5	-	TGTGCCTGGAGCCACAGGGCCAATCAGCCCCAGCATTTT	CAWSHRANQPQHF
TRBV5-1	-	TRBJ1-4	-	TGCGCCAGCAGCCCCACCGGGTGGGGGACTAATGAAAAACTGTTTTTT	CASSPTGWGTNEKLFF
TRBV2	-	TRBJ2-7	-	TGTGCCAGCAGTCGATACGAGCAGTACTTC	CASSRYEQYF
TRBV12-5	TRBD2	TRBJ2-5	-	TGTGCTAGTGGTTTGGTACCATTCCTAGCGGTGTACCAAGAGACCCAGTACTTC	CASGLVPFLAVYQETQYF
TRBV15	TRBD1	TRBJ1-4	few	TGTGCCACCAGTCTTCAGGGGGCACCTAATGAAAAACTGTTTTTT	CATSLQGAPNEKLFF
TRBV28	-	TRBJ1-5	-	TGTGCCAGCAGTCTGCCGGGCAATCAGCCCCAGCATTTT	CASSLPGNQPQHF
TRBV10-3	-	TRBJ1-2	-	TGTGCCATCAGTGCCGGGACTGGCTACACCTTC	CAISAGTGYTF
TRBV2	TRBD2	TRBJ2-5	few	TGTGCCAGCAGTGGACTAGCGAATCGGGAGACCCAGTACTTC	CASSGLANRETQYF
TRBV24-1	-	TRBJ2-3	-	TGTGCCACCAGTGATCCCCTGAGGGTAGATACGCAGTATTTT	CATSDPLRVDTQYF
TRBV11-3	-	TRBJ1-1	few	TGTGCCAGCAGCCATCCACACGCCCTAATGGAAGCTGTCACTGAAGCTTTCTTT	CASSHPHALMEAVTEAFF
TRBV21-1	-	TRBJ1-2	-	TGTGCCAGCAGCAAGAGGGAAACAGGACGTAGGAGGGGCTACACCTTC	CASSKRETGRRRGYTF
TRBV5-1	-	TRBJ1-6	few	TGCGCCAGCAGCTTGAGGGGGGGCATTGGGTCACCCCTCCACTTT	CASSLRGGIGSPLHF
TRBV25-1	-	TRBJ2-5	-	TGTGCCAGCAGTGAACGAGGGTACCAAGAGACCCAGTACTTC	CASSERGYQETQYF
TRBV5-1	-	TRBJ2-2	-	TGCGCCAGCAGCTCTGGATCGGTCGGGGAGCTGTTTTTT	CASSSGSVGELFF
TRBV7-9	TRBD2	TRBJ2-1	-	TGTGCCAGCAGCCGGAGACTAGCGGGAGACAGTGAGCAGTTCTTC	CASSRRLAGDSEQFF
TRBV24-1	-	TRBJ1-4	-	TGTGCCACCAGCCCAGGCTTCGACAGCTATAATGAAAAACTGTTTTTT	CATSPGFDSYNEKLFF
TRBV19	-	TRBJ2-6	-	TGTGCCAGTAGTGCACAGGGTTCTACTGGGGCCAACGTCCTGACTTTC	CASSAQGSTGANVLTF
TRBV5-1	-	TRBJ2-7	-	TGCGCCAGCAGCTTGGTAGATCTGGACTACGAGCAGTACTTC	CASSLVDLDYEQYF
TRBV2	-	TRBJ2-2	once	TGTGCCAGCCGATCAAGCCAGATGAACACCGGGGAGCTGTTTTTT	CASRSSQMNTGELFF
TRBV5-1	TRBD1	TRBJ2-7	-	TGCGCCAGCAGAATCTCCGGGACAGGGGGCCTCGTCGAGCAGTACTTC	CASRISGTGGLVEQYF
TRBV19	-	TRBJ1-2	-	TGTGCCAGTTCTTCGACAGATAACTATGGCTACACCTTC	CASSSTDNYGYTF
TRBV4-1	-	TRBJ2-1	-	TGCGCCAGCAGCCAACTTGGAGCGTCCTACAATGAGCAGTTCTTC	CASSQLGASYNEQFF
TRBV10-1	-	TRBJ2-1	-	TGCGCCAGCAGTGAGTCGCGACTCGCCGTGGAGCAGTTCTTC	CASSESRLAVEQFF
TRBV6-6	-	TRBJ2-5	-	TGTGCCAGCAGTTACAACTCGGAAGGGACCCAGTACTTC	CASSYNSEGTQYF
TRBV5-1	-	TRBJ2-1	once	TGCGCCAGCAGCTTGAACGGGTACAATGAGCAGTTCTTC	CASSLNGYNEQFF
TRBV28	TRBD1	TRBJ1-2	-	TGTGCCAGCAGTTCGCCGGGGACAGCTAACTATGGCTACACCTTC	CASSSPGTANYGYTF
TRBV5-4	TRBD2	TRBJ2-1	-	TGTGCCAGCAGCTCCATCCGCGCGGGAGGGTCCTACAATGAGCAGTTCTTC	CASSSIRAGGSYNEQFF
TRBV27	-	TRBJ1-5	-	TGTGCCAGCAGTCCAACGCCCGACAGCTTCCCAAATCAGCCCCAGCATTTT	CASSPTPDSFPNQPQHF